The 31 T cell receptor beta chains given below trace back to one sample, sequenced in a study of blood T cell repertoires in COVID-19. Libraries were prepared by immunoSEQ multiplex PCR; TCRdb keeps only in-frame clonotypes and omits some of them. This sample has about 270,000 clones, with approximately 86% found just once. The sequenced sample consisted of PBMCs or T cells enriched from blood (not recorded which). The source is a woman aged 25 to 45 who had recovered from COVID-19.

The chain is built from TRBV5-4 and TRBJ2-2, with 7 bases identical to TRBD2. The CDR3 is 15 amino acids. The germline V gene has CDR1 SGHNT and CDR2 YYREEE (reference sequence). With 0 bases clipped from V and 6 bases from J, the junction kept 5 bases outside the gene matches. As DNA, the CDR3 is TGTGCCAGCAGCTTGGGGACTAGTAGTCCCGGGGAGCTGTTTTTT. This codes for CASSLGTSSPGELFF.

This clone was detected only a few times. V is TRBV19 and J is TRBJ2-7, with 10 bases aligning to TRBD1. The germline gives CDR1 LNHDA, CDR2 SQIVND (reference sequence). The V and J ends lost 2 bases and 5 bases, in that order; junction bases with no gene match: 12. CDR3 size: 17 residues. CDR3 in DNA: TGTGCCAGTAGTATAATCCCCACCGGGACAGGGGTCCACGAGCAGTACTTC. This codes for CASSIIPTGTGVHEQYF.

J is TRBJ2-2 and V is TRBV27, with D maybe TRBD1 (6 bases). This CDR3 region has 12 residues. Trimming took 9 bases from V and 6 from J, leaving 11 bases between them. Germline-derived CDR1 and CDR2 are MNHEY and SMNVEV (reference sequence). CDR3 amino acids: CAREQGPGELFF. Here the CDR3 DNA reads TGTGCCAGAGAACAGGGACCCGGGGAGCTGTTTTTT.

The gene calls are TRBV9 and TRBJ2-7; 8 nucleotides line up with TRBD1. Losses at the gene ends were 2 bases for V and 3 bases for J; bases not matched to a gene: 7. This CDR3 comprises 15 residues. Germline V CDR1 and CDR2: SGDLS, YYNGEE. This CDR3 is CASSVSGTGSYEQYF. The CDR3 nucleotides are TGTGCCAGCAGCGTCTCCGGGACAGGAAGCTACGAGCAGTACTTC. The full variable domain, with the rest looked up from reference TRBV9 and TRBJ2-7, is DSGVTQTPKHLITATGQRVTLRCSPRSGDLSVYWYQQSLDQGLQFLIQYYNGEERAKGNILERFSAQQFPDLHSELNLSSLELGDSALYFCASSVSGTGSYEQYFGPGTRLTVT.

This clone showed up just a few times. This chain joins TRBV27 and TRBJ2-5; 14 nucleotides align to TRBD2. The length of the CDR3 is 15 residues. The germline CDR1 and CDR2 sequences are MNHEY and SMNVEV (reference sequence). V gave up 6 bases and J gave up 4 bases; unmatched junction bases: 4. The DNA for the CDR3 is TGTGCCAGCAGCGGACTAGCGGGAGGAGGAGAGACCCAGTACTTC. Its translation: CASSGLAGGGETQYF.

The genes are TRBV5-1 and TRBJ2-1; the D gene is possibly TRBD2 (6 bases). The CDR3 has 13 residues. In germline, CDR1 is SGHRS, CDR2 YFSETQ. Trimming removed 2 bases at V and 6 bases at J, with 9 bases between. The CDR3: CASSFAGFNEQFF. CDR3 nucleotide sequence: TGCGCCAGCAGCTTTGCGGGGTTCAATGAGCAGTTCTTC. The variable domain in full, completed from reference TRBV5-1 and TRBJ2-1, reads KAGVTQTPRYLIKTRGQQVTLSCSPISGHRSVSWYQQTPGQGLQFLFEYFSETQRNKGNFPGRFSGRQFSNSRSEMNVSTLELGDSALYLCASSFAGFNEQFFGPGTRLTVL.

The rearrangement joins TRBV11-2 to TRBJ2-4; tentative D call: TRBD2 (6 bases). V lost 4 bases and J 7 bases, leaving 23 bases between the germline ends. The germline CDR1 and CDR2 sequences are SGHAT and FQNNGV. This CDR3 is 17 amino acids long. In DNA, the CDR3 is TGTGCCAGCAGCTACTTACTAGCATCTATGGGTCTGAACATTCAGTACTTC. This sequence encodes CASSYLLASMGLNIQYF.

The chain uses TRBV29-1 and TRBJ1-1; possibly TRBD1 for D (5 bases). The CDR3 has 14 amino acids. Germline V gene lookup returns CDR1 SQVTM and CDR2 ANQGSEA. Trimming took 5 bases from V and 1 from J, leaving 14 bases between them. CDR3 coding DNA: TGCAGCGTTTTAGTTCAGGGTCCGAACACTGAAGCTTTCTTT. Its translation is CSVLVQGPNTEAFF.

The chain is built from TRBV11-2 and TRBJ2-2; maybe TRBD1 (5 bases). Germline V CDR1 and CDR2: SGHAT, FQNNGV. This CDR3 has 14 amino acids. The V and J ends lost 3 bases and 1 base respectively, with 6 bases between them. This chain's CDR3 is CASSFQGNTGELFF. Written as DNA, the CDR3 is TGTGCCAGCAGCTTCCAGGGGAACACCGGGGAGCTGTTTTTT.

With regard to this clone: One end of the junction fails to match germline, which may point to a read error. The chain uses TRBV11-3 and TRBJ2-7; D might be TRBD1 (6 bases). CDR1 SGHNT and CDR2 YENEEA come from the germline V gene. The CDR3 sequence is 12 residues long. The CDR3 sequence: CASSLDRYEQYF. CDR3 nucleotide sequence: TGTGCCAGCAGCCTAGACAGGTACGAGCAGTACTTC. The whole variable domain, remainder taken from reference TRBV11-3 and TRBJ2-7, is EAGVVQSPRYKIIEKKQPVAFWCNPISGHNTLYWYLQNLGQGPELLIRYENEEAVDDSQLPKDRFSAERLKGVDSTLKIQPAELGDSAVYLCASSLDRYEQYFGPGTRLTVT.

The chain links TRBV3-1 (or the pseudogene TRBV3-2) to TRBJ2-5; maybe TRBD1 (5 bases). CDR3 size: 13 residues. The germline CDR1 and CDR2 sequences are LGHDT and YNNKEL (reference sequence). V was clipped by 1 base and J by 6 bases, with 9 bases between them. The CDR3 DNA follows: TGTGCCAGCAGCCAAGGTCAGGGAAAGACCCAGTACTTC. Translation: CASSQGQGKTQYF.

As DNA, the CDR3 is TGCGCCAGCAGCCTGGGGGGACTAGCGGGAAGCGCAGATACGCAGTATTTT. Amino acids: CASSLGGLAGSADTQYF. This chain connects TRBV5-1 to TRBJ2-3; 13 bases fit TRBD2. The CDR3 is 17 amino acids. Germline V gene data show CDR1 as SGHRS and CDR2 as YFSETQ. Trimming took 4 bases from V and 4 from J; bases not matched to a gene: 9.

V and J are TRBV5-6 and TRBJ2-1, with 8 nucleotides matching TRBD1. Germline-derived CDR1 and CDR2 are SGHDT and YYEEEE. This CDR3 spans 16 amino acids. V trimming: 0 bases; J trimming: 2 bases; junction bases outside the gene matches: 4. CDR3 loop: CASSLGQGATYNEQFF. The CDR3 DNA sequence: TGTGCCAGCAGCTTGGGGCAGGGGGCTACCTACAATGAGCAGTTCTTC.

The chain is built from TRBV10-2 and TRBJ1-1; 10 nucleotides agree with TRBD1. Germline lookup yields CDR1 WSHSY and CDR2 SAAADI. The CDR3 has 15 residues. The V segment lost 5 bases and the J segment 6 bases; nucleotides outside the gene matches: 9. The CDR3 DNA follows: TGCGCCAGCAGTCCGACAGGGGGCGTGACGGCTGAAGCTTTCTTT. It encodes CASSPTGGVTAEAFF.

This clone was recorded only once. The chain employs TRBV27 and TRBJ2-2, with 7 bases matching TRBD2. The CDR3 covers 16 residues. V trimming: 0 bases; J trimming: 2 bases; junction bases outside the gene matches: 3. Germline CDR1 MNHEY, CDR2 SMNVEV (reference sequence). This chain's CDR3 is CASSLSGRRNTGELFF. The CDR3 DNA sequence: TGTGCCAGCAGTTTATCCGGGAGGCGCAACACCGGGGAGCTGTTTTTT.

The chain combines TRBV4-3 with TRBJ2-3, with 7 bases aligning to TRBD2. The J segment lost 3 bases and the V segment lost 1 base, leaving 7 bases of the junction unmatched. The germline V gene has CDR1 LGHNA and CDR2 YSLEER. The CDR3 runs to 16 residues. CDR3 DNA sequence: TGCGCCAGCAGCCAAGCTTCGACTAGCAATACAGATACGCAGTATTTT. Amino acids: CASSQASTSNTDTQYF.

The V call is TRBV7-9, the J call TRBJ1-2; maybe TRBD1 (5 bases). Germline assignment: CDR1 SEHNR and CDR2 FQNEAQ (reference sequence). The CDR3 extends over 15 amino acids. V lost 4 bases and J lost 6, with 18 bases in between. For the CDR3, the DNA is TGTGCCAGCAGCTCGTGGGACCGAGAGCGGGATGGCTACACCTTC. Translated, it gives CASSSWDRERDGYTF.

The rearrangement uses TRBV6-5 and TRBJ2-5, with TRBD2 identical over 7 bases. The germline CDR1 and CDR2 sequences are MNHEY and SVGAGI. With 4 bases clipped from V and 5 bases from J, the junction kept 10 bases outside the gene matches. The CDR3 is 15 amino acids. The CDR3 is CASSFSGLVRETQYF. The CDR3 nucleotides read TGTGCCAGCAGTTTTTCTGGACTAGTCAGGGAGACCCAGTACTTC.

The chain employs TRBV28 and TRBJ1-5, with D unclear. Trimming stripped 11 bases from V and 7 bases from J, with 18 bases between. The CDR3 spans 13 residues. Looked up from germline, CDR1 is MDHEN and CDR2 is SYDVKM. In DNA form, the CDR3 reads TGTGCCGGATCGGAGGGTCTTAAGCAGCCCCAGCATTTT. Translating gives CAGSEGLKQPQHF.

The V and J genes are TRBV19 and TRBJ1-1; 10 nucleotides agree with TRBD1. Per germline, CDR1 LNHDA and CDR2 SQIVND (reference sequence). The CDR3 has 12 residues. J was trimmed by 7 bases and V by 10 bases; bases with no gene match: 6. For the CDR3, the DNA is TGTGCCACTTGGACAGGGGGAGGTGAAGCTTTCTTT. It yields the protein CATWTGGGEAFF. The variable domain in full, completed from reference TRBV19 and TRBJ1-1, reads DGGITQSPKYLFRKEGQNVTLSCEQNLNHDAMYWYRQDPGQGLRLIYYSQIVNDFQKGDIAEGYSVSREKKESFPLTVTSAQKNPTAFYLCATWTGGGEAFFGQGTRLTVV.

CDR3 DNA sequence: TGTGCCAGCAGCTCGGCGAGTCAGGGGGCTGTTGGTGAAAAACTGTTTTTT. Its translation: CASSSASQGAVGEKLFF. V and J are TRBV5-4 and TRBJ1-4, with 8 nucleotides matching TRBD1. V was pared by 3 bases and J by 7 bases, with 14 bases of the junction left unmatched. The CDR3 consists of 17 residues. Germline-derived CDR1 and CDR2 are SGHNT and YYREEE (reference sequence). The whole variable domain, remainder taken from reference TRBV5-4 and TRBJ1-4, is ETGVTQSPTHLIKTRGQQVTLRCSSQSGHNTVSWYQQALGQGPQFIFQYYREEENGRGNFPPRFSGLQFPNYSSELNVNALELDDSALYLCASSSASQGAVGEKLFFGSGTQLSVL.

V usage is TRBV28 and J usage is TRBJ2-3; TRBD2 might be the D (7 bases). Per the germline V gene, CDR1 is MDHEN and CDR2 is SYDVKM. Between the trimmed V and J ends, which lost 2 bases and 2 bases, there was a span of 26 bases. The CDR3 is 20 residues long. The DNA of the CDR3 is TGTGCCAGCAGTTTAAGCTACGCCCGAGGGGGGGACGCAACCACAGATACGCAGTATTTT. Translation: CASSLSYARGGDATTDTQYF.

This clone was picked up one time. The rearrangement uses TRBV10-3 and TRBJ1-2; no reliable D call. V was clipped by 10 bases and J by 3 bases, with 12 bases between them. Per germline, CDR1 ENHRY and CDR2 SYGVKD. The CDR3 is 12 residues long. CDR3 amino acids: CATSQTDYGYTF. The DNA of the CDR3 is TGTGCCACATCACAGACGGACTATGGCTACACCTTC.

V and J are TRBV28 and TRBJ2-1; perhaps TRBD2 as D (6 bases). The germline V gene has CDR1 MDHEN and CDR2 SYDVKM. V was cut by 1 base and J by 4 bases, with 17 bases left in between. The CDR3 loop spans 17 amino acids. The CDR3 here is CASSLLIRGRNYNEQFF. The CDR3 bases are TGTGCCAGCAGTTTATTGATTCGAGGGAGGAATTACAATGAGCAGTTCTTC.

V gene TRBV30 combines with J gene TRBJ1-6, with D uncertain. V was pared by 4 bases and J by 9 bases, with 16 bases between. The CDR3 is 14 amino acids. CDR1 is GTSNPN, CDR2 SVGIG, per germline (reference sequence). Here the CDR3 reads CAWNVASHGSPLHF. DNA of the CDR3: TGTGCCTGGAATGTAGCGAGTCATGGTTCACCCCTCCACTTT.

The CDR3 region has the DNA TGTGCCAGCAGCTTGGACAGTTCCTATGGCTACACCTTC. Translation gives CASSLDSSYGYTF. V usage is TRBV5-4 and J usage is TRBJ1-2; D uncertain. The length of the CDR3 is 13 residues. V was shortened by 0 bases and J by 4 bases, with 7 bases between the two germline ends. Looked up from germline, CDR1 is SGHNT and CDR2 is YYREEE (reference sequence). The entire variable domain, with the rest obtained from reference TRBV5-4 and TRBJ1-2, is as follows: ETGVTQSPTHLIKTRGQQVTLRCSSQSGHNTVSWYQQALGQGPQFIFQYYREEENGRGNFPPRFSGLQFPNYSSELNVNALELDDSALYLCASSLDSSYGYTFGSGTRLTVV.

This chain joins TRBV19 and TRBJ2-7; possible D gene TRBD2, 6 bases. CDR1 is LNHDA and CDR2 is SQIVND in the germline V gene (reference sequence). This CDR3 is 18 amino acids long. The ends were cut back, 1 base at V and 0 bases at J, with 19 bases in the middle. Written as DNA, the CDR3 is TGTGCCAGTAGTATAGGACTAGATTTTCTTTCCAGCTCCTACGAGCAGTACTTC. This translates into CASSIGLDFLSSSYEQYF. The whole variable domain, remainder taken from reference TRBV19 and TRBJ2-7, is DGGITQSPKYLFRKEGQNVTLSCEQNLNHDAMYWYRQDPGQGLRLIYYSQIVNDFQKGDIAEGYSVSREKKESFPLTVTSAQKNPTAFYLCASSIGLDFLSSSYEQYFGPGTRLTVT.

This chain uses TRBV30 with TRBJ1-1; D might be TRBD1 (5 bases). Germline V CDR1 and CDR2: GTSNPN, SVGIG (reference sequence). V was shortened by 0 bases and J by 7 bases, with 9 bases between the two germline ends. The CDR3 runs to 12 residues. The CDR3 sequence is CAWSVLGGEAFF. In DNA, the CDR3 is TGTGCCTGGAGTGTACTCGGGGGTGAAGCTTTCTTT. The entire variable domain, with the rest obtained from reference TRBV30 and TRBJ1-1, is as follows: SQTIHQWPATLVQPVGSPLSLECTVEGTSNPNLYWYRQAAGRGLQLLFYSVGIGQISSEVPQNLSASRPQDRQFILSSKKLLLSDSGFYLCAWSVLGGEAFFGQGTRLTVV.

The chain uses TRBV3-1 (or the pseudogene TRBV3-2) and TRBJ1-1; 9 bases are shared with TRBD1. The germline gives CDR1 LGHDT, CDR2 YNNKEL (reference sequence). V lost 3 bases, J lost 11 bases, and 7 bases stayed unmatched. The CDR3 consists of 13 residues. CDR3 nucleotide sequence: TGTGCCAGCAGCCAGGCCGGGACAGGGCGGGCTTTCTTT. Encoded protein: CASSQAGTGRAFF.

The rearrangement links TRBV7-9 to TRBJ1-1, with D perhaps TRBD1 (6 bases). V lost 8 bases and J 8 bases, leaving 9 bases between the germline ends. This CDR3 is 10 amino acids long. Per germline, CDR1 SEHNR and CDR2 FQNEAQ (reference sequence). CDR3: CASGQGEAFF. The DNA for the CDR3 is TGTGCCAGCGGCCAGGGGGAAGCTTTCTTT.

This chain uses TRBV9 with TRBJ1-2; D is perhaps TRBD1 (5 bases). CDR3 length: 15 amino acids. V was clipped by 0 bases and J by 6 bases, with 15 bases between them. Germline V lookup: CDR1 SGDLS, CDR2 YYNGEE. The CDR3 DNA reads TGTGCCAGCAGCGTAGTTGGGCAGGGTGTGGATGGCTACACCTTC. Protein: CASSVVGQGVDGYTF.